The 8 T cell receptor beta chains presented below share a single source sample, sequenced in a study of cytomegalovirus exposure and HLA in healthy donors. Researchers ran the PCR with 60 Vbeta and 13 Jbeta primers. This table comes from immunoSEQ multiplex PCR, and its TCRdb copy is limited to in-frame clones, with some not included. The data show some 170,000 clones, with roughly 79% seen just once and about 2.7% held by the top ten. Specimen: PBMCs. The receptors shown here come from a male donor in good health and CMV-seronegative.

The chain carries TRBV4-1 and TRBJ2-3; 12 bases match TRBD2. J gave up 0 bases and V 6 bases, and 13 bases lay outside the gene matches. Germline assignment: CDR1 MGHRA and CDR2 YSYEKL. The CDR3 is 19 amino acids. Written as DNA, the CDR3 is TGCGCCAGCAGGGGTCGATCTACTAGCGGGGGGAGTAGCACAGATACGCAGTATTTT. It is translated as CASRGRSTSGGSSTDTQYF.

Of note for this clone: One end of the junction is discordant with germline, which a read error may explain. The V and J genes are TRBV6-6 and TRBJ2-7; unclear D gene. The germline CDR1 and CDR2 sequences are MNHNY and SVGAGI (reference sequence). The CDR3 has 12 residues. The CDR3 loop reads CASSPPSHEQYF. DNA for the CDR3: TGTGCCAGCAGTCCCCCCTCCCACGAGCAGTACTTC.

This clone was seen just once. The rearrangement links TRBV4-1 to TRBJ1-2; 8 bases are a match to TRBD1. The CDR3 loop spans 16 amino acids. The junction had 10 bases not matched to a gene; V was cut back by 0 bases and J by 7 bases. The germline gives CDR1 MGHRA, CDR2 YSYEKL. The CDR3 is CASSQEFKDRAGGYTF. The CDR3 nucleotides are TGCGCCAGCAGCCAAGAATTTAAGGACAGGGCGGGTGGCTACACCTTC.

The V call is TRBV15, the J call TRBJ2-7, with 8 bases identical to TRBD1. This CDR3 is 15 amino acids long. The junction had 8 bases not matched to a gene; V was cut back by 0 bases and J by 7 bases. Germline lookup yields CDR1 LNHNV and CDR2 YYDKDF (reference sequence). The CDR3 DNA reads TGTGCCACCAGCAGAGATCGGCAGGGGGCAGGTGAGCAGTACTTC. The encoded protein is CATSRDRQGAGEQYF.

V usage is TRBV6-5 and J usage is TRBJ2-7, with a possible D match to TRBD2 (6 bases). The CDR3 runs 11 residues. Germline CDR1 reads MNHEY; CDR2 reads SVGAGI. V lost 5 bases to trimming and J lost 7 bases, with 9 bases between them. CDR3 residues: CASSIGREQYF. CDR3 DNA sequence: TGTGCCAGCAGTATAGGGAGGGAGCAGTACTTC.

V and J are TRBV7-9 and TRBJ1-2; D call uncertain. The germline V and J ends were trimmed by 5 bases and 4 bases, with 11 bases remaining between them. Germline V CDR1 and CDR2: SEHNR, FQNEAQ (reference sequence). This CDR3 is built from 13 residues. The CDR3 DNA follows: TGTGCCAGCAGCCCGGGAGGCTTCTATGGCTACACCTTC. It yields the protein CASSPGGFYGYTF. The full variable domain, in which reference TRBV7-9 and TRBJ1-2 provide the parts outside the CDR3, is DTGVSQNPRHKITKRGQNVTFRCDPISEHNRLYWYRQTLGQGPEFLTYFQNEAQLEKSRLLSDRFSAERPKGSFSTLEIQRTEQGDSAMYLCASSPGGFYGYTFGSGTRLTVV.

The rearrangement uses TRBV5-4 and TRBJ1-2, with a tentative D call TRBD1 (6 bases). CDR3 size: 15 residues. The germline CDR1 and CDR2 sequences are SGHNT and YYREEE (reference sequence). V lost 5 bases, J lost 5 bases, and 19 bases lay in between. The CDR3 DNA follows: TGTGCCAGCAGTACACAGGGTACCCTTGGATATGGCTACACCTTC. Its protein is CASSTQGTLGYGYTF.

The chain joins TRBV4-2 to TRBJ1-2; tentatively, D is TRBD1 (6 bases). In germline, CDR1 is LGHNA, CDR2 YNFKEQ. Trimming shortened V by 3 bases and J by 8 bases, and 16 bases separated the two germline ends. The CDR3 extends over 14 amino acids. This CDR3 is CASSQDLDSRGYTF. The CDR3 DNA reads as TGTGCCAGCAGCCAGGACTTGGACAGTCGCGGCTACACCTTC.